This TCR beta chain was identified during a study of CXCR3-negative and CXCR3-positive naive CD8 T cells. On the study more broadly: There were some 140 million TRB reads altogether, and each library had about 1.5 +/- 0.3 million of them. Study-wide points: Hydrophobicity of TRB CDR3s was greater in CXCR3-positive naive cells than in CXCR3-negative naive cells. Memory CD8+ T cell repertoires were far less diverse than both naive subsets.

About this clonotype: Its antigen is undetermined.

Looked up from germline, CDR1 is SQVTM and CDR2 is ANQGSEA. This CDR3 has 13 residues. Libraries were UMI-labeled 5' RACE TRB cDNA. TCRdb re-called the 5' RACE reads, yielding one record per CDR3 amino acid sequence without DNA. The listing records approximately 65,000 distinct CDR3 sequences. Every individual CD8+ T cell subset underwent sorting in triplicate at 250,000 to 300,000 cells apiece. CD45RO-CCR7+CD27+CD95- marked naive CD8+ T cells. The V call is TRBV29-1, the J call TRBJ2-1; TCRdb reports TRBD1, a call that lacks DNA to check it against. This TCR came from a human donor in good health. Some clones in this sample may be carry-over from other donors' samples. Material: naive CXCR3+ CD8+ T cells from blood. Described subset: CD45RO-CCR7+CD27+CD95- naive CD8+ T cells expressing CXCR3 (TNR3+). CDR3 loop: CSAPGQGGNEQFF.